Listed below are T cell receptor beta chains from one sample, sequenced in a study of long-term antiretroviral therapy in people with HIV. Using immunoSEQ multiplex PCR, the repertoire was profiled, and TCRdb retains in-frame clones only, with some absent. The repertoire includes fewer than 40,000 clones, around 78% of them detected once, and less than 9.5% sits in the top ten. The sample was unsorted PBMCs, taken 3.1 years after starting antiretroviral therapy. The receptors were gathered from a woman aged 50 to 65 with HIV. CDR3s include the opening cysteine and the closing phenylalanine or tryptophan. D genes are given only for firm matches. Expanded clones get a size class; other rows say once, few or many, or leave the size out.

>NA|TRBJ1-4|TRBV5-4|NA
CASSVPGTRKLFF
TGTGCCAGCAGCGTGCCCGGGACCCGGAAACTGTTTTTT
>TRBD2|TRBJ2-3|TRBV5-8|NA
CASSLGAGLHQADTQYF
TGTGCCAGCAGCTTGGGAGCGGGACTCCATCAGGCAGATACGCAGTATTTT
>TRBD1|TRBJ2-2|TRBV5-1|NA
CASSTQTPGQGYTGELFF
TGCGCCAGCAGCACCCAGACGCCGGGACAGGGGTATACCGGGGAGCTGTTTTTT
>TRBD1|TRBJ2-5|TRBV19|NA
CASSIRQGGETQYF
TGTGCCAGTAGTATTCGACAGGGCGGAGAGACCCAGTACTTC
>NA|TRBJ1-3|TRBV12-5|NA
CASGLPRGRPGNTIYF
TGTGCTAGTGGTTTGCCACGGGGCAGACCTGGAAACACCATATATTTT
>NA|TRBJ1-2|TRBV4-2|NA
CASSHPGKGNYGYTF
TGTGCCAGCAGCCATCCAGGGAAGGGGAACTATGGCTACACCTTC
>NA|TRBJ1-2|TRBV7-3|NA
CASSFAGARGYTF
TGTGCCAGCAGCTTCGCGGGGGCGCGGGGCTACACCTTC
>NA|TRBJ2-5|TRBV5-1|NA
CASSPLGRGLETQYF
TGCGCCAGCAGCCCCTTAGGGCGGGGGCTAGAGACCCAGTACTTC
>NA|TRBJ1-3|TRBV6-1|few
CASSEMGFGNTIYF
TGTGCCAGCAGTGAGATGGGGTTCGGAAACACCATATATTTT
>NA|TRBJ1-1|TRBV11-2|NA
CASSLGQAYTEAFF
TGTGCCAGCAGCTTAGGGCAGGCGTACACTGAAGCTTTCTTT
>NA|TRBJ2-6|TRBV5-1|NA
CASSFGISGANVLTF
TGCGCCAGCAGCTTTGGGATCTCTGGGGCCAACGTCCTGACTTTC
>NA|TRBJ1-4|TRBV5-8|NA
CASSRQVGKLFF
TGTGCCAGCAGCCGCCAGGTCGGGAAACTGTTTTTT
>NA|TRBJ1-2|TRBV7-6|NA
CASSQGPGLGYTF
TGTGCCAGCAGCCAAGGGCCAGGGCTTGGCTACACCTTC
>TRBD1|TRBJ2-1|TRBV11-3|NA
CASSFLGTANEQFF
TGTGCCAGCAGCTTCCTCGGGACAGCGAATGAGCAGTTCTTC
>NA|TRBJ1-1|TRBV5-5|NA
CASSLDPGLNTEAFF
TGTGCCAGCAGCTTGGATCCAGGGCTAAACACTGAAGCTTTCTTT
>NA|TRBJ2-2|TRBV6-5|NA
CASSYSRGRGELFF
TGTGCCAGCAGTTACTCCAGGGGACGCGGGGAGCTGTTTTTT
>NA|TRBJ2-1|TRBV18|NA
CASSPFDTYNEQFF
TGTGCCAGCTCACCATTTGACACATACAATGAGCAGTTCTTC
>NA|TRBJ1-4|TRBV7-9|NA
CATPDGPNEKLFF
TGTGCCACTCCGGACGGACCTAATGAAAAACTGTTTTTT
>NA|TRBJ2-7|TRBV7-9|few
CASSLGGRYEQYF
TGTGCCAGCAGCTTAGGAGGGAGGTACGAGCAGTACTTC
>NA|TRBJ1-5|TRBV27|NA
CASSLTGQGWDNQPQHF
TGTGCCAGCAGTTTAACCGGACAAGGGTGGGACAATCAGCCCCAGCATTTT
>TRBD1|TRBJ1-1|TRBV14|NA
CASSHVTGGKDTEAFF
TGTGCCAGCAGCCACGTAACAGGGGGCAAGGACACTGAAGCTTTCTTT
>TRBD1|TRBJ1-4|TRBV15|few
CATSRGTGGDNEKLFF
TGTGCCACCAGCAGGGGAACAGGGGGGGATAATGAAAAACTGTTTTTT
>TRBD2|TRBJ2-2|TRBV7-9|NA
CASSLSGANTGELFF
TGTGCCAGCAGCTTAAGCGGGGCCAACACCGGGGAGCTGTTTTTT
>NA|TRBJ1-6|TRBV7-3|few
CASSLTRDVNSPLHF
TGTGCCAGCAGCTTAACGAGGGACGTAAATTCACCCCTCCACTTT
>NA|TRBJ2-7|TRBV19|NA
CASSIPGYSYEQYF
TGTGCCAGTAGTATCCCAGGTTACTCCTACGAGCAGTACTTC
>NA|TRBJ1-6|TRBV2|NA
CASSQGFYDSPLHF
TGTGCCAGCAGCCAGGGGTTTTACGATTCACCCCTCCACTTT
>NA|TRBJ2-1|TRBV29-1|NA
CSVVGLQSSYNEQFF
TGCAGCGTTGTGGGGCTTCAGAGCTCCTACAATGAGCAGTTCTTC
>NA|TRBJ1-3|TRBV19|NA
CASSIDIYRRLSGNTIYF
TGTGCCAGTAGTATAGATATATATAGAAGACTCTCTGGAAACACCATATATTTT
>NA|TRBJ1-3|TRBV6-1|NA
CASSEAGAPWVPLYF
TGTGCCAGCAGTGAAGCGGGGGCCCCCTGGGTACCTTTATATTTT
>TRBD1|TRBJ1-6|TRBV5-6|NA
CASSLRQGARDNSPLHF
TGTGCCAGCAGCTTGCGGCAGGGGGCGCGGGATAATTCACCCCTCCACTTT
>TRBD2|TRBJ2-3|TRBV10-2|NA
CASSATSGGAGDTQYF
TGCGCCAGCAGCGCCACTAGCGGGGGGGCCGGAGATACGCAGTATTTT
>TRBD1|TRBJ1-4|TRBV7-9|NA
CASRPRTGGDNEKLFF
TGTGCCAGCAGGCCAAGGACAGGGGGGGATAATGAAAAACTGTTTTTT
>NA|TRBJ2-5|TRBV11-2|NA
CASSPTGRWQETQYF
TGTGCCAGCAGCCCGACAGGAAGGTGGCAAGAGACCCAGTACTTC
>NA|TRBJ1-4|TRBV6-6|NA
CASRYPGGLDEKLFF
TGTGCCAGCAGATACCCCGGGGGTTTAGATGAAAAACTGTTTTTT
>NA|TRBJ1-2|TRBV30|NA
CAWTQGGGYTF
TGTGCCTGGACGCAGGGCGGTGGCTACACCTTC
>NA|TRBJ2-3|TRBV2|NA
CASNAVGQSPDTQYF
TGTGCCAGCAACGCCGTAGGACAGTCTCCAGATACGCAGTATTTT
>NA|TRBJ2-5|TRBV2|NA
CATAVGAVRETQYF
TGTGCCACAGCAGTGGGGGCGGTGAGGGAGACCCAGTACTTC
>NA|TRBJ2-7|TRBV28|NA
CASRGGPGGEQYF
TGTGCCAGCAGGGGGGGGCCTGGTGGCGAGCAGTACTTC
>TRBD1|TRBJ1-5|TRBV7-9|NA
CASSPIKGQVLVRQHF
TGTGCCAGCAGCCCAATAAAAGGACAGGTGCTTGTACGCCAGCATTTT
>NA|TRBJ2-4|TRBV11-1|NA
CASSFRALAKNIQYF
TGTGCCAGCAGCTTCCGGGCCCTAGCCAAAAACATTCAGTACTTC
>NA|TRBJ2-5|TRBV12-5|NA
CASGLELVEETQYF
TGTGCTAGTGGTTTGGAACTAGTCGAAGAGACCCAGTACTTC
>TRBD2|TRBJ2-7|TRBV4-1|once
CASSQVFVVAGGPYEQYF
TGCGCCAGCAGCCAAGTATTTGTCGTAGCGGGGGGACCCTACGAGCAGTACTTC
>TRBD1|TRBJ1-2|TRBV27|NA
CASSPRGRGGYTF
TGTGCCAGCAGTCCCAGGGGGCGCGGAGGCTACACCTTC
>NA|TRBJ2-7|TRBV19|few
CASSPFGGPLSYEQYF
TGTGCCAGTAGTCCCTTCGGAGGACCCCTCTCCTACGAGCAGTACTTC
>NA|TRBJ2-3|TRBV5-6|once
CASSSWTGADTQYF
TGTGCCAGCAGCTCTTGGACCGGCGCAGATACGCAGTATTTT
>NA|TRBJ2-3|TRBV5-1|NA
CASSLSQRPDTQYF
TGCGCCAGCAGCTTGTCCCAGCGTCCAGATACGCAGTATTTT
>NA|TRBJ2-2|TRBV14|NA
CASSQGQNTGELFF
TGTGCCAGCAGCCAAGGGCAGAACACCGGGGAGCTGTTTTTT
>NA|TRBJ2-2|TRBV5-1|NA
CASSLAIQGNTGELFF
TGCGCCAGCAGCTTGGCCATACAGGGGAACACCGGGGAGCTGTTTTTT
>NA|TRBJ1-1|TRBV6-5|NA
CASSYVDSNTEAFF
TGTGCCAGCAGTTACGTTGACTCGAACACTGAAGCTTTCTTT
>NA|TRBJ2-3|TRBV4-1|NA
CASRASPSSSTDTQYF
TGCGCCAGCAGGGCCAGCCCATCATCTAGCACAGATACGCAGTATTTT
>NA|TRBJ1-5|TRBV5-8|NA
CASSLTVNQPQHF
TGTGCCAGCAGCTTGACTGTTAATCAGCCCCAGCATTTT